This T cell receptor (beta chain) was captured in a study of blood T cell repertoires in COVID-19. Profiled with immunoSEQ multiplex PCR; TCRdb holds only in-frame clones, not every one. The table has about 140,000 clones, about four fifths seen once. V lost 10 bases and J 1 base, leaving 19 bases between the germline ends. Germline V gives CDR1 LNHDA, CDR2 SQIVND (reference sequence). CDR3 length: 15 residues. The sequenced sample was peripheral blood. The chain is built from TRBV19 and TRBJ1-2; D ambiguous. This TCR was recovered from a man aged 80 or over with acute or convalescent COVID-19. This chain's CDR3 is CATKARVGHNYGYTF. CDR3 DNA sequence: TGTGCCACCAAGGCGAGGGTCGGGCATAACTATGGCTACACCTTC.